This T cell receptor (beta chain) derives from a study of blood T cells in healthy people across ages. Study outcomes and limitations: Donor CMV infection status was unknown, possibly confounding age-related changes in expanded clonotypes.

Germline values: CDR1 SGDLS, CDR2 YYNGEE. The V end lost 1 base, the J end lost 2 bases, and 8 bases lay between the germline ends. This CDR3 has 14 residues. A second PCR, run for about 6 to 11 cycles, used a sample-barcoded 5' primer plus a J-beta primer mix. A single record per CDR3 protein comes from TCRdb applying MiXCR to the 5' RACE reads. The sample yields about 1.8 million distinct CDR3 sequences, roughly 50% seen once. Drawing of peripheral blood yielded about 9.6 milliliters from each donor. Total RNA amounts of at least 5 micrograms were extracted per sample. As regards this clonotype: The antigen remains unidentified.

The chain links TRBV9 to TRBJ2-3; D ambiguous. What was sequenced was blood. The clonotype was recovered from a woman aged 40 to 50 in good health. The CDR3 protein is CASSVPANTDTQYF. Written as DNA, the CDR3 is TGTGCCAGCAGCGTACCCGCCAACACAGATACGCAGTATTTT.